A selection of T cell receptor beta chains follows, all from one sample in a study of draining lymph node invasion in breast cancer. TCRdb used MiXCR to reprocess the bulk RNA-seq reads, holding one entry per CDR3 protein. The sample lists about 3,500 distinct CDR3 sequences; roughly 78% were seen once. The specimen was sorted memory CD4+ effector T cells from a lymph node. Receptors originate from a female donor with luminal breast cancer. Each CDR3 is given with its conserved first and last residue. The order of the fields is J gene, D gene, clone size, V gene, CDR3 protein, CDR3 DNA. D genes are given only for firm matches. Size values are once, few and many counts, or a class for expanded clones, and some rows have none.

TRBJ1-1 NA few TRBV12-3/TRBV12-4 CASSFIHTEAFF TGTGCCAGCAGTTTTATCCACACTGAAGCTTTCTTT
TRBJ1-3 NA NA TRBV20-1 CSARDLRTFSSGNTIYF TGCAGTGCTAGAGATCTTAGGACATTTAGCTCTGGAAACACCATATATTTT
TRBJ2-2 NA NA TRBV11-2 CASSLMTATANTGELFF TGTGCCAGCAGCCTGATGACAGCCACCGCGAACACCGGGGAGCTGTTTTTT
TRBJ1-5 TRBD1 NA TRBV4-1 CASSQDAKGGDQHF TGCGCCAGCAGCCAAGATGCGAAAGGGGGCGACCAGCATTTT
TRBJ2-1 TRBD2 NA TRBV20-1 CSAPNNGGRSDEQFF TGCAGTGCCCCTAACAACGGCGGGAGGTCGGACGAGCAGTTCTTC
TRBJ1-2 NA NA TRBV29-1 CSVGKGHDGYTF TGCAGCGTTGGAAAGGGGCACGATGGCTACACCTTC
TRBJ2-3 NA NA TRBV5-1 CASSTSPTDTQYF TGCGCCAGCAGCACGAGTCCCACAGATACGCAGTATTTT
TRBJ2-1 NA NA TRBV12-3/TRBV12-4 CANRWALKTEQFF TGTGCCAACAGGTGGGCCCTAAAAACTGAGCAGTTCTTC
TRBJ1-6 NA NA TRBV5-6 CASSLDGRSSYNSPLHF TGTGCCAGCAGCTTGGACGGTAGGAGCTCCTATAATTCACCCCTCCACTTT
TRBJ1-5 NA NA TRBV5-1 CASSLGGGGESNQPQHF TGCGCCAGCAGCTTGGGCGGAGGAGGGGAGAGCAATCAGCCCCAGCATTTT
TRBJ1-3 NA once TRBV20-1 CSARGGASGNTIYF TGCAGCGCCCGAGGGGGGGCCTCTGGAAACACCATATATTTT
TRBJ1-4 TRBD1 NA TRBV5-6 CASSLTGGGFNEKLFF TGTGCCAGCAGCTTGACAGGGGGGGGCTTTAATGAAAAACTGTTTTTT
TRBJ1-2 NA NA TRBV4-1 CASSQPGRGNYGYTF TGCGCCAGCAGCCAACCGGGGAGGGGGAACTATGGCTACACCTTC
TRBJ2-7 NA NA TRBV12-3/TRBV12-4 CASSLGGGEQYF TGTGCCAGCAGTTTAGGGGGTGGCGAGCAGTACTTC